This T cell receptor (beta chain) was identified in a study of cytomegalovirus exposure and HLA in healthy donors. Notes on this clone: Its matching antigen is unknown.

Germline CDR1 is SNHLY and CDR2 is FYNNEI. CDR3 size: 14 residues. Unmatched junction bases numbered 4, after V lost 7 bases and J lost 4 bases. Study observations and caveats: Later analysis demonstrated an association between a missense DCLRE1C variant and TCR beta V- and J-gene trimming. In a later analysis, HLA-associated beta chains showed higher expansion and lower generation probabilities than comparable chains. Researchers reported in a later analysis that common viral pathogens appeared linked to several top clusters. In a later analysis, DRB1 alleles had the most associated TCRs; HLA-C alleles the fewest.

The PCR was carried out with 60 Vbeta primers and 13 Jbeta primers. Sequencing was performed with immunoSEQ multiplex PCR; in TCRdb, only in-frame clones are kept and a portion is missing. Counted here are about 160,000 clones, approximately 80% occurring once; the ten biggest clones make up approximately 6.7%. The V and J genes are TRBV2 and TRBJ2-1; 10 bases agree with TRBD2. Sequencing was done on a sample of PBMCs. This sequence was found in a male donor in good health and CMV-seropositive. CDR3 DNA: TGTGCCAGCAAGCCAGCGGGAGGGTACAATGAGCAGTTCTTC. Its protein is CASKPAGGYNEQFF. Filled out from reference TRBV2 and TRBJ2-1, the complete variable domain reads EPEVTQTPSHQVTQMGQEVILRCVPISNHLYFYWYRQILGQKVEFLVSFYNNEISEKSEIFDDQFSVERPDGSNFTLKIRSTKLEDSAMYFCASKPAGGYNEQFFGPGTRLTVL.